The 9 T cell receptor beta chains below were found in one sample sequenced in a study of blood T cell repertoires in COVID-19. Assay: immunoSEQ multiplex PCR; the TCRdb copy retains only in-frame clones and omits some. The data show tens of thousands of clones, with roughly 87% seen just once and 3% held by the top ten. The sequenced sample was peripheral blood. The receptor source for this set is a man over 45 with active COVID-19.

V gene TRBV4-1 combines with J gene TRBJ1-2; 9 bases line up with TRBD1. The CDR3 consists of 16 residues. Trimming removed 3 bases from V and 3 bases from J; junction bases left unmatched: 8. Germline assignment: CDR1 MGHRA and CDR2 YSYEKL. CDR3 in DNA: TGCGCCAGCAGCCAGGGCGCTGGGACAGGGTACTATGGCTACACCTTC. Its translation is CASSQGAGTGYYGYTF.

Here the CDR3 reads CASSQGQGIRTEAFF. As DNA, the CDR3 is TGCGCCAGCAGCCAAGGACAGGGAATCCGCACTGAAGCTTTCTTT. The rearrangement links TRBV4-1 to TRBJ1-1; 7 bases are a match to TRBD1. Trimming removed 1 base from V and 4 bases from J; junction bases left unmatched: 6. CDR1 MGHRA and CDR2 YSYEKL come from the germline V gene. This CDR3 spans 15 amino acids.

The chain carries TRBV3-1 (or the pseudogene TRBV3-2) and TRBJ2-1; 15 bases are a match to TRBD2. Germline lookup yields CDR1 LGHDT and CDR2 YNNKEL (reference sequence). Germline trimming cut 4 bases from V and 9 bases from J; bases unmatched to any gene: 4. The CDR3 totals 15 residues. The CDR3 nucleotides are TGTGCCAGCAGCCTCGGACTAGCGGGAGGGCCTGAGCAGTTCTTC. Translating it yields CASSLGLAGGPEQFF.

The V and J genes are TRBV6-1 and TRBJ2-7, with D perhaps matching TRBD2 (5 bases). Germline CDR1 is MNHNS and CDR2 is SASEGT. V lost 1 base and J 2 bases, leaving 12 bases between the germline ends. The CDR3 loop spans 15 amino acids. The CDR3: CASSEDRDITYEQYV. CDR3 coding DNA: TGTGCCAGCAGTGAAGACCGGGATATAACCTACGAGCAGTACGTC.

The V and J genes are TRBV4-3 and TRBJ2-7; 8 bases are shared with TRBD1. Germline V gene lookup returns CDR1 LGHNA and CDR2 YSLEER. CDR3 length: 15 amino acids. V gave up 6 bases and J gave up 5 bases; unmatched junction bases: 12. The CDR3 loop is CASRPSRTGTHEQYF. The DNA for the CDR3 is TGCGCCAGCAGACCCTCCCGGACAGGGACCCACGAGCAGTACTTC.

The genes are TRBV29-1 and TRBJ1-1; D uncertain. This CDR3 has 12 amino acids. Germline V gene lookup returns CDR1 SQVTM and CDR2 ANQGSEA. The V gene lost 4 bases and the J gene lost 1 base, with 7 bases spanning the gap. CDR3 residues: CSVGWRNTEAFF. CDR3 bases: TGCAGCGTTGGATGGAGGAACACTGAAGCTTTCTTT.

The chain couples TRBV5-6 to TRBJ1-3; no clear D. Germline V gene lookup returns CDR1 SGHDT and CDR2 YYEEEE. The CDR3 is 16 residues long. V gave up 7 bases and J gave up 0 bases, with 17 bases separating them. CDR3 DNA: TGTGCCAGCGCCTTCCGGCCAGGTCTCTCTGGAAACACCATATATTTT. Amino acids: CASAFRPGLSGNTIYF.

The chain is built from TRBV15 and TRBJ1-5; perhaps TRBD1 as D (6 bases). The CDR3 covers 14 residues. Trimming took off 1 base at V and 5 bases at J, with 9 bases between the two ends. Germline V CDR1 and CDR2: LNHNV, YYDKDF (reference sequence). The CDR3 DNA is TGTGCCACCAGCAGAGGGGGGGGCGATCAGCCCCAGCATTTT. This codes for CATSRGGGDQPQHF.

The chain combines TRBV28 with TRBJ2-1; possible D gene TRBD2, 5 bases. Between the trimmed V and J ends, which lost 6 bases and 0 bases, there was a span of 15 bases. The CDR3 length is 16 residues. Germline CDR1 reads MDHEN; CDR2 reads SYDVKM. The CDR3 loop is CASSLALGSSYNEQFF. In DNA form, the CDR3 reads TGTGCCAGCAGCCTGGCACTAGGGAGCTCCTACAATGAGCAGTTCTTC.